Listed here are 15 T cell receptor beta chains from one sample, sequenced in a study of blood T cells in healthy people across ages. Alongside a J-beta primer mix, a sample-barcoded 5' primer served in a second PCR lasting roughly 7 to 11 cycles. TCRdb itself ran the 5' RACE reads through MiXCR, one entry per CDR3 protein. This table holds approximately 770,000 distinct CDR3 sequences, 58% found once. The sample taken for sequencing was blood. These receptors were obtained from a man aged 25-45 years in good health.

This clonotype has only a few counts. The chain combines TRBV5-1 with TRBJ1-1; 7 positions match TRBD1. Germline V gives CDR1 SGHRS, CDR2 YFSETQ. V was pared by 4 bases and J by 0 bases, with 6 bases of the junction left unmatched. This CDR3 contains 15 residues. CDR3 DNA: TGCGCCAGCAGCGGTAGGACAGGAATGAACACTGAAGCTTTCTTT. Its translation: CASSGRTGMNTEAFF. The entire variable domain, with the rest obtained from reference TRBV5-1 and TRBJ1-1, is as follows: KAGVTQTPRYLIKTRGQQVTLSCSPISGHRSVSWYQQTPGQGLQFLFEYFSETQRNKGNFPGRFSGRQFSNSRSEMNVSTLELGDSALYLCASSGRTGMNTEAFFGQGTRLTVV.

V gene TRBV20-1 combines with J gene TRBJ2-5; D is unresolved. The J call could be wrong; TRBJ2-7 is a better fit for the DNA end. The CDR3 has 11 residues. Germline values: CDR1 DFQATT, CDR2 SNEGSKA (reference sequence). CDR3 bases: TGCAGTGCTAGGGGGTACCACGAGCAGTACTTC. Amino acid sequence: CSARGYHEQYF.

In this sample, this clonotype turned up a few times. The chain employs TRBV20-1 and TRBJ1-2, with 9 nucleotides matching TRBD1. CDR1 and CDR2 from the germline V gene are DFQATT and SNEGSKA (reference sequence). The CDR3 totals 14 residues. The trim removed 3 bases at V and 7 bases at J, leaving 9 bases unmatched. CDR3 protein: CSASSWDRAGGYTF. The CDR3 coding sequence is TGCAGTGCTAGCTCTTGGGACAGGGCGGGTGGCTACACCTTC.

This clonotype was counted only a few times. The V and J genes are TRBV6-6 and TRBJ1-2; D gene unclear. Per the germline V gene, CDR1 is MNHNY and CDR2 is SVGAGI (reference sequence). The V end was cut by 5 bases, the J end by 8 bases, with 15 bases between. The CDR3 is 13 residues long. The CDR3 DNA sequence: TGTGCCAGCAGTCCTCCGAGGCCGTGGGGCTACACCTTC. Its translation: CASSPPRPWGYTF.

Comments on this clonotype: A much larger clone sits a single nucleotide away, making a read error possible. J is TRBJ2-7 and V is TRBV7-9; 7 bases match TRBD2. V shed 3 bases and J 6 bases; nucleotides not matched to a gene: 2. The CDR3 runs 12 residues. Looked up from germline, CDR1 is SEHNR and CDR2 is FQNEAQ (reference sequence). CDR3 sequence: CASSFTGGEQYF. CDR3 nucleotides: TGTGCCAGCAGCTTTACGGGGGGCGAGCAGTACTTC.

The V and J genes are TRBV28 and TRBJ2-7; D is unresolved. There are 16 residues in the CDR3. V gave up 1 base and J gave up 0 bases, with 13 bases separating them. From germline, CDR1 is MDHEN and CDR2 SYDVKM. CDR3 protein: CASSLSPAAGSYEQYF. The CDR3 nucleotides are TGTGCCAGCAGTTTATCTCCGGCAGCCGGCTCCTACGAGCAGTACTTC.

The J gene is TRBJ1-1, the V gene TRBV5-1; tentative D call: TRBD1 (6 bases). CDR1 and CDR2 (germline): SGHRS, YFSETQ. V was clipped by 1 base and J by 1 base, with 8 bases between them. CDR3 length: 14 residues. CDR3 protein: CASSLPRGNTEAFF. The CDR3 nucleotides are TGCGCCAGCAGCTTGCCCAGGGGGAACACTGAAGCTTTCTTT.

The genes are TRBV7-9 and TRBJ1-1; D ambiguous. Per the germline V gene, CDR1 is SEHNR and CDR2 is FQNEAQ (reference sequence). Trimming shortened V by 4 bases and J by 5 bases, and 11 bases separated the two germline ends. The CDR3 covers 13 residues. The DNA of the CDR3 is TGTGCCAGCAGCTCCGCTTTGGGTACTGAAGCTTTCTTT. The encoded protein is CASSSALGTEAFF.

V and J are TRBV15 and TRBJ2-7, with TRBD2 matching over 9 bases. V dropped 8 bases and J dropped 4; count of bases not matched to a gene: 9. Germline CDR1 LNHNV, CDR2 YYDKDF (reference sequence). CDR3 length: 14 amino acids. The CDR3 DNA sequence: TGTGCCACCTCCAGGGGAGCGGGGGGATACGAGCAGTACTTC. It specifies CATSRGAGGYEQYF.

The chain joins TRBV11-1 to TRBJ2-5; TRBD2 might be the D (7 bases). The CDR3 totals 16 residues. The germline V gene encodes CDR1 SGHAT and CDR2 FQDESV (reference sequence). Trimming shortened V by 2 bases and J by 9 bases, and 22 bases separated the two germline ends. CDR3 in amino acids: CASSLSFAGALGAQYF. The DNA for the CDR3 is TGTGCCAGCAGCTTATCCTTTGCGGGGGCGCTTGGGGCCCAGTACTTC.

The J gene is TRBJ2-7, the V gene TRBV28; D unclear. Germline CDR1 is MDHEN and CDR2 is SYDVKM. The CDR3 sequence is 14 residues long. V was shortened by 3 bases and J by 2 bases, with 11 bases between the two germline ends. In DNA, the CDR3 is TGTGCCAGCAGTTTCTTGTACAGAACCTACGAGCAGTACTTC. Protein sequence: CASSFLYRTYEQYF.

The CDR3: CASSGGVGGDTQYF. Here the CDR3 DNA reads TGTGCCAGCAGTGGCGGGGTGGGCGGAGATACGCAGTATTTT. The V and J genes are TRBV12-3 or TRBV12-4 and TRBJ2-3; D may be TRBD2 (6 bases). The length of the CDR3 is 14 residues. Trimming left V 5 bases short and J 5 bases short, with 14 bases between.

The chain recombines TRBV7-7 with TRBJ1-1, with unresolved D. The germline V and J ends were trimmed by 5 bases and 0 bases, with 7 bases remaining between them. The CDR3 covers 13 residues. Germline assignment: CDR1 SSHAT and CDR2 FNYEAQ (reference sequence). CDR3 residues: CASSARLNTEAFF. DNA for the CDR3: TGTGCCAGCAGCGCCCGGCTGAACACTGAAGCTTTCTTT.

This chain connects TRBV20-1 to TRBJ2-1; 8 nucleotides agree with TRBD1. With V trimmed by 6 bases and J by 2 bases, 9 bases remained unmatched. The CDR3 covers 15 residues. Germline CDR1 reads DFQATT; CDR2 reads SNEGSKA (reference sequence). CDR3 loop: CSAADRGKTYNEQFF. DNA for the CDR3: TGCAGTGCCGCCGACAGGGGAAAAACCTACAATGAGCAGTTCTTC.

For this clonotype: Possible read error: a much larger clone is one base away. The CDR3 sequence: CASKINFSGDTEASF. The CDR3 coding sequence is TGTGCCAGCAAGATTAATTTCTCAGGGGACACTGAAGCTTCCTTT. This rearrangement joins TRBV6-1 to TRBJ1-1; TRBD1 might be the D (6 bases). The CDR3 consists of 15 residues. CDR1 is MNHNS, CDR2 SASEGT, per germline.